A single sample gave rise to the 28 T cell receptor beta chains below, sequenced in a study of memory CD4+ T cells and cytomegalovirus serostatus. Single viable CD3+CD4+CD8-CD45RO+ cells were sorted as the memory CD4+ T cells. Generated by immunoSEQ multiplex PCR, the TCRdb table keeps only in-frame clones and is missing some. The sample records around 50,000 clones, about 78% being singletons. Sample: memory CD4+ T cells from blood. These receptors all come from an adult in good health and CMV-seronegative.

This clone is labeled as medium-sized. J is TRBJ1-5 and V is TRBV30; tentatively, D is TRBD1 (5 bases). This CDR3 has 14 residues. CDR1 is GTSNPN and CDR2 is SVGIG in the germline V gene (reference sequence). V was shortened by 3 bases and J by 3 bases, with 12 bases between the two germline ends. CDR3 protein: CAWSNDRINQPQHF. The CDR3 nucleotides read TGTGCCTGGAGCAATGACAGAATCAATCAGCCCCAGCATTTT.

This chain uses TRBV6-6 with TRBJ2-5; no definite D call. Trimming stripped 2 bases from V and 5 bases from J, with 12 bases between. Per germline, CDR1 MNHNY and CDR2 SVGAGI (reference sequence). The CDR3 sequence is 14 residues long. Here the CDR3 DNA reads TGTGCCAGCAGTTACGGGGTGGGCGGCGAGACCCAGTACTTC. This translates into CASSYGVGGETQYF.

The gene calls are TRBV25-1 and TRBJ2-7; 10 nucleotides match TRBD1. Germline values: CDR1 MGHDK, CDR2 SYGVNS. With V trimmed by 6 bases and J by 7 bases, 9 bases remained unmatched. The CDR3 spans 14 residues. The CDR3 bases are TGTGCCAGCAGCCGACAGGGGGCGAGTTGGGAGCAGTACTTC. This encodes CASSRQGASWEQYF.

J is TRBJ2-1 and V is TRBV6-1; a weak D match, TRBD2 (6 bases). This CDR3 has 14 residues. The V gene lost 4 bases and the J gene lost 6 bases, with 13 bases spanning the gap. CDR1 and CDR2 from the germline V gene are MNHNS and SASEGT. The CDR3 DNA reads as TGTGCCAGCAGTGTACCGGGACTCCCCAATGAGCAGTTCTTC. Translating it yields CASSVPGLPNEQFF.

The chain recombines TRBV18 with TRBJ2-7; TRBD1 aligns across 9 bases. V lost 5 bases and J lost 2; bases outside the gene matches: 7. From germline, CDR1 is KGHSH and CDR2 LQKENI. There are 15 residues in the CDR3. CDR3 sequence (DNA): TGTGCCAGCTCATCGACAGGGGGAATAGCCTACGAGCAGTACTTC. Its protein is CASSSTGGIAYEQYF.

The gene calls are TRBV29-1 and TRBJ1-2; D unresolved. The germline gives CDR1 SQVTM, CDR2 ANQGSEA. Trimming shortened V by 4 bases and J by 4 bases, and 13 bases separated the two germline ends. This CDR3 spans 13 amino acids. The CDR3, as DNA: TGCAGCGTTGTCTTGGACGTGGCCTATGGCTACACCTTC. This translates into CSVVLDVAYGYTF.

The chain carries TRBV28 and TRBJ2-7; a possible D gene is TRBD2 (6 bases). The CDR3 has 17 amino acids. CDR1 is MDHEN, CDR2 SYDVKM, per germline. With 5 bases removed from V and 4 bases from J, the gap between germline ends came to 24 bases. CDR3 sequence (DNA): TGTGCCAGCAGTCACGCAGGGCTTTCTCGGAGGGGTTACGAGCAGTACTTC. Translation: CASSHAGLSRRGYEQYF.

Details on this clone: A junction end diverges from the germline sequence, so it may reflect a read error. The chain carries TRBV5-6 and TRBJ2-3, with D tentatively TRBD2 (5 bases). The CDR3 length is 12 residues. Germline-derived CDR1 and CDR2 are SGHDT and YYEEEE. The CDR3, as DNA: TGTGCCAGCAGCTTTGGCCGGGATAGAGGTGGGTTT. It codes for CASSFGRDRGGF.

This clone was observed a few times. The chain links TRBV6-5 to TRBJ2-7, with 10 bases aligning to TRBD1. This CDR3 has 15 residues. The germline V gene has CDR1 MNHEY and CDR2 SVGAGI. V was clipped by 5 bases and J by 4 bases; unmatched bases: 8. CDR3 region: CASSRRTGGDYEQYF. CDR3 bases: TGTGCCAGCAGTAGGAGGACAGGGGGTGATTACGAGCAGTACTTC.

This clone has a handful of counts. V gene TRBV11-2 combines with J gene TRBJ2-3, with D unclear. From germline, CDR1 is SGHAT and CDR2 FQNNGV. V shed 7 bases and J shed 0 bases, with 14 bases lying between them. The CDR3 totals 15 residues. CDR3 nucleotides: TGTGCCAGCAACAACCCCGCCAGGAGCACAGATACGCAGTATTTT. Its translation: CASNNPARSTDTQYF.

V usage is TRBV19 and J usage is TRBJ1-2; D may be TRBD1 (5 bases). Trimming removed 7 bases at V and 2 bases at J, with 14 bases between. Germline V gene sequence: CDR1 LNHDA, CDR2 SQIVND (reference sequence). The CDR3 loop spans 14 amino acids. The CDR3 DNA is TGTGCCAGTAAGCAACGGGCAGGGAACTATGGCTACACCTTC. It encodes CASKQRAGNYGYTF.

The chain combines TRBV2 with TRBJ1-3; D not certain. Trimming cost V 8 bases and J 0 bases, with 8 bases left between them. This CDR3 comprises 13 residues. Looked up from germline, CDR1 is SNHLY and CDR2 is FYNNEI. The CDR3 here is CASAVYSGNTIYF. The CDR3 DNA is TGTGCCAGCGCAGTCTACTCTGGAAACACCATATATTTT.

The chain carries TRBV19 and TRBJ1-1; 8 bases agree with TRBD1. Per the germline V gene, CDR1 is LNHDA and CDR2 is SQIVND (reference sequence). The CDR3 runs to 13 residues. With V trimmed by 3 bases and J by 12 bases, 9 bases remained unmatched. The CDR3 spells CASSMGNRGLSFF. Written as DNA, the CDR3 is TGTGCCAGTAGTATGGGGAACAGGGGGTTGTCTTTCTTT. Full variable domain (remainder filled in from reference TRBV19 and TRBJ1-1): DGGITQSPKYLFRKEGQNVTLSCEQNLNHDAMYWYRQDPGQGLRLIYYSQIVNDFQKGDIAEGYSVSREKKESFPLTVTSAQKNPTAFYLCASSMGNRGLSFFGQGTRLTVV.

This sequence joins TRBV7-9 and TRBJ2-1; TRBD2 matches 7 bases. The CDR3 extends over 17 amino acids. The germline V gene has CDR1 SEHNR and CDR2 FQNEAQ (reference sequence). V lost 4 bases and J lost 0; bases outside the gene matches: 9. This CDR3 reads CASSSRRRGSSYNEQFF. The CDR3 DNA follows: TGTGCCAGCAGCTCGCGCCGGCGGGGGAGCTCCTACAATGAGCAGTTCTTC.

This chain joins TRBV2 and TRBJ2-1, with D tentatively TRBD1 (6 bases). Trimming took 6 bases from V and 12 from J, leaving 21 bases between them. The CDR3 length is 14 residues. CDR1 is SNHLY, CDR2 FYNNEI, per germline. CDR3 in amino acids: CASSRDRSDFRQFF. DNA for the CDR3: TGTGCCAGCAGCAGAGACAGGTCCGATTTTCGGCAGTTCTTC.

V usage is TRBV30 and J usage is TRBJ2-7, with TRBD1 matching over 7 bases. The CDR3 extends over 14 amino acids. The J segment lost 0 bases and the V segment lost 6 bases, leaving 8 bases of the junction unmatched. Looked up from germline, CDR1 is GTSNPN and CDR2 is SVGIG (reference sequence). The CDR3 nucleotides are TGTGCCTGCTCCACAGGGGACCGCTCCTACGAGCAGTACTTC. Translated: CACSTGDRSYEQYF.

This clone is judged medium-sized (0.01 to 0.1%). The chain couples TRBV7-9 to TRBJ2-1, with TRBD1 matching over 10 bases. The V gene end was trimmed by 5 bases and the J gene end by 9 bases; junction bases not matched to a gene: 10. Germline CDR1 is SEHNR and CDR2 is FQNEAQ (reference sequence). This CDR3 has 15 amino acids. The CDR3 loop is CASSGKGQGVGEQFF. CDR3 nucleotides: TGTGCCAGCAGCGGTAAAGGACAGGGGGTCGGTGAGCAGTTCTTC.

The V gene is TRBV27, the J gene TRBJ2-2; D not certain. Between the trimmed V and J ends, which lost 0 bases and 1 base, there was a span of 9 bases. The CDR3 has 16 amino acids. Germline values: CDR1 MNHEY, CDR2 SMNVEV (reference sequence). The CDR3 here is CASSLSVGWNTGELFF. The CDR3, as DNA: TGTGCCAGCAGTTTATCGGTTGGGTGGAACACCGGGGAGCTGTTTTTT.

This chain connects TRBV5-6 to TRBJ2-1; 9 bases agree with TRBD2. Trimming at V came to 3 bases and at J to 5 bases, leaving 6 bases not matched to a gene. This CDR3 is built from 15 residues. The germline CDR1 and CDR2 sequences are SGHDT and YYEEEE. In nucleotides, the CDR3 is TGTGCCAGCAGCTCCTGGGGCGGGAGGGACAATGAGCAGTTCTTC. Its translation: CASSSWGGRDNEQFF.

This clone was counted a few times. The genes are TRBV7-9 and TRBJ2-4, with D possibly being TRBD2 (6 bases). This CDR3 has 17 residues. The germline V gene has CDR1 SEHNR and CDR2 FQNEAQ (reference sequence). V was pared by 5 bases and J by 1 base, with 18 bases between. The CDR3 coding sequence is TGTGCCAGCAGCCTCCAGGGAGGATTCGGGGCCAAAAACATTCAGTACTTC. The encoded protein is CASSLQGGFGAKNIQYF.

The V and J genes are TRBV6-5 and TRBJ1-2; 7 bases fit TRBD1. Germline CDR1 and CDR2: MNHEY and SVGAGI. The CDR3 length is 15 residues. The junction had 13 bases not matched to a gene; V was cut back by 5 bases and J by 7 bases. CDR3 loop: CASSRDSGGRGGYTF. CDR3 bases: TGTGCCAGCAGTCGGGACTCAGGGGGGAGAGGTGGCTACACCTTC.

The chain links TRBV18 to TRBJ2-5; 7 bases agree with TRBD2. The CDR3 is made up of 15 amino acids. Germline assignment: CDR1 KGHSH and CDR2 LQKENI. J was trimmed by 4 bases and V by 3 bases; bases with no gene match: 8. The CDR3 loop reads CASSPNSAGRETQYF. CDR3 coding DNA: TGTGCCAGCTCACCGAATTCAGCGGGACGAGAGACCCAGTACTTC.

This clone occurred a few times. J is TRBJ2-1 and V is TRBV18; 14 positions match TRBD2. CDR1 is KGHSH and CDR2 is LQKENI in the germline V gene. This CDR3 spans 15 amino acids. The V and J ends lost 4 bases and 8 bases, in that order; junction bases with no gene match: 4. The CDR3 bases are TGTGCCAGCTCACGCGGGACTAGCGGGAGAGATGAGCAGTTCTTC. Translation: CASSRGTSGRDEQFF.

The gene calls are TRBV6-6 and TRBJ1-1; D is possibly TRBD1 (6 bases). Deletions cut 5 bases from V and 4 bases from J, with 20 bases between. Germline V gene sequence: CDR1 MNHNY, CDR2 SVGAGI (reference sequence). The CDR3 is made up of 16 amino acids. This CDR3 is CASSSAGGGRGTEAFF. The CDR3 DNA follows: TGTGCCAGCAGTAGCGCGGGCGGGGGGCGAGGCACTGAAGCTTTCTTT.

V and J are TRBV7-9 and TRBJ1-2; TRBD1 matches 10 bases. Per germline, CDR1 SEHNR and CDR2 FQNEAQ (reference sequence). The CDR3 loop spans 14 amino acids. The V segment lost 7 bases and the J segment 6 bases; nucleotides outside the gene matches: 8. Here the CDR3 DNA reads TGTGCCAGCACTCCGGGACAGGGGATGAATGGCTACACCTTC. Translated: CASTPGQGMNGYTF.

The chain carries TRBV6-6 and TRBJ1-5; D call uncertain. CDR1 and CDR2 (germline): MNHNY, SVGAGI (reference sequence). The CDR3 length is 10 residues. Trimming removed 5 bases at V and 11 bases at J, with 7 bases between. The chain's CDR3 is CASSQEAQHF. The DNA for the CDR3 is TGTGCCAGCAGTCAGGAAGCCCAGCATTTT.

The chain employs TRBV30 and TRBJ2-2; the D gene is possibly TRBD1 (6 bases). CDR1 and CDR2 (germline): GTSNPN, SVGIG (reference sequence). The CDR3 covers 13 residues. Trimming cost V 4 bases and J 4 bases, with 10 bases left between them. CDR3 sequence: CAWNGRGTGELFF. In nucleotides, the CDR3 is TGTGCCTGGAATGGCAGGGGCACCGGGGAGCTGTTTTTT.

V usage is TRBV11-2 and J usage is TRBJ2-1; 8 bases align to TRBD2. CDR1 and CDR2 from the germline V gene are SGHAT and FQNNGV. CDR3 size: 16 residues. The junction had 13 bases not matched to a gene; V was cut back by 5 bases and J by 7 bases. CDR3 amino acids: CASSPRLAKMKNEQFF. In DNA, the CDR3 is TGTGCCAGCAGCCCGCGACTAGCGAAAATGAAGAATGAGCAGTTCTTC.